The 6 T cell receptor beta chains given below trace back to one sample, sequenced in a study of OX40 agonist ivuxolimab in advanced cancers. Using immunoSEQ multiplex PCR, the repertoire was profiled, and TCRdb retains in-frame clones only, with some absent. The table lists approximately 70,000 clones, roughly 80% of them singletons. Sequencing used CD4+ or CD8+ T cells sorted from blood, obtained in a trial of the OX40 agonist ivuxolimab. These receptors were taken from an adult with an advanced solid tumor such as melanoma, head and neck, liver or kidney cancer.

Comment on this clone: This CDR3 is also generated by other DNA sequences in the sample. V and J are TRBV5-4 and TRBJ2-7; 11 nucleotides align to TRBD1. The CDR3 is 15 amino acids. The trim removed 2 bases at V and 4 bases at J, leaving 5 bases unmatched. Germline-derived CDR1 and CDR2 are SGHNT and YYREEE (reference sequence). CDR3 protein: CASSLGGTGGYEQYF. The CDR3 nucleotides are TGTGCCAGCAGCTTAGGTGGGACAGGGGGATACGAGCAGTACTTC.

There are a few counts of this clone. The chain recombines TRBV29-1 with TRBJ2-1; 9 bases match TRBD2. The CDR3 has 14 residues. V was pared by 8 bases and J by 5 bases, with 10 bases of the junction left unmatched. Germline loops: CDR1 SQVTM, CDR2 ANQGSEA. CDR3: CSSLGLAGHNEQFF. The CDR3 DNA reads TGCAGCTCACTGGGGCTAGCGGGACACAATGAGCAGTTCTTC.

The chain employs TRBV5-6 and TRBJ2-1, with TRBD1 identical over 9 bases. CDR3 length: 14 amino acids. Germline V gene lookup returns CDR1 SGHDT and CDR2 YYEEEE. The ends lost 2 bases at V and 6 bases at J; junction bases unmatched: 3. The CDR3 DNA follows: TGTGCCAGCAGCTTACAGGGGGCCTTCAATGAGCAGTTCTTC. This translates into CASSLQGAFNEQFF.

This chain links TRBV2 with TRBJ1-6, with 7 bases lining up with TRBD1. V lost 7 bases to trimming and J lost 7 bases; unmatched junction nucleotides: 7. Germline CDR1 is SNHLY and CDR2 is FYNNEI. The CDR3 extends over 14 amino acids. This CDR3 reads CASKGQVSNSPLHF. The CDR3 DNA reads as TGTGCCAGCAAAGGACAGGTCTCCAATTCACCCCTCCACTTT. Looking up the rest from reference TRBV2 and TRBJ1-6 gives the full variable domain: EPEVTQTPSHQVTQMGQEVILRCVPISNHLYFYWYRQILGQKVEFLVSFYNNEISEKSEIFDDQFSVERPDGSNFTLKIRSTKLEDSAMYFCASKGQVSNSPLHFGNGTRLTVT.

The chain employs TRBV10-2 and TRBJ1-2; D uncertain. Germline loops: CDR1 WSHSY, CDR2 SAAADI. The V and J ends lost 6 bases and 5 bases respectively, with 10 bases between them. The length of the CDR3 is 12 residues. The chain's CDR3 is CASRGGLYGYTF. The CDR3 nucleotides are TGCGCCAGCAGGGGAGGCTTGTATGGCTACACCTTC.

The chain couples TRBV5-1 to TRBJ2-7, with D tentatively TRBD1 (6 bases). Germline-derived CDR1 and CDR2 are SGHRS and YFSETQ. V was trimmed by 4 bases and J by 4 bases, leaving 21 bases between them. This CDR3 comprises 16 residues. The CDR3, as DNA: TGCGCCAGCAGCCGAGGGGGTCAGGGACAAGGATACGAGCAGTACTTC. Translated: CASSRGGQGQGYEQYF.